The clone carrying this T cell receptor (beta chain) occurred a few times. What it binds is unknown. The data originate from a study of CD8 T cells in ankylosing spondylitis. TCRdb fed the 5' RACE reads into MiXCR, producing one record per CDR3 protein. This sample carries 200,000 to 300,000 distinct CDR3 sequences, about 10% of them seen once, and the ten largest clones take 6% to 7.5%. Study-wide points: Earlier literature documents some of the motif variants in reactive arthritis synovial fluid and blood.

Trimming removed 4 bases from V and 8 bases from J, with 11 bases in between. The CDR3 totals 12 residues. Germline CDR1 reads SNHLY; CDR2 reads FYNNEI. This clonotype originated in a male donor with ankylosing spondylitis or in good health (not recorded which). Sequencing was performed on blood, either unsorted or a sorted T cell fraction (not recorded which). The chain has TRBV2 and TRBJ1-1, with D maybe TRBD1 (5 bases). This chain's CDR3 is CASSVATAEAFF. DNA of the CDR3: TGTGCCAGCAGTGTTGCGACAGCCGAAGCTTTCTTT.